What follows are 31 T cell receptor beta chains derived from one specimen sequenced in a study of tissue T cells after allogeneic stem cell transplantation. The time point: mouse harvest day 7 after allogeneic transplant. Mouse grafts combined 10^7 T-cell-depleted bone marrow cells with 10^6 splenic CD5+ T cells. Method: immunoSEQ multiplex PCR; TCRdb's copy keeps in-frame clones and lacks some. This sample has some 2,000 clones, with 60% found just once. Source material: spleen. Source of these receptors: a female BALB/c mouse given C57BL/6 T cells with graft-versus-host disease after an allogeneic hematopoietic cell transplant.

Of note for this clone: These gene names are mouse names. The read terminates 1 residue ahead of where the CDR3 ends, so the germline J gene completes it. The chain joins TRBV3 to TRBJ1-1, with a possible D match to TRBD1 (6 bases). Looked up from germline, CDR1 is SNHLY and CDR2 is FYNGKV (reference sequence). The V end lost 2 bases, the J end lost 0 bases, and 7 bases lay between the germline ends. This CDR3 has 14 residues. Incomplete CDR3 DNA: TGTGCCAGCAGCTTACAGGGGTCAAACACAGAAGTCTTC. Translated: CASSLQGSNTEVF. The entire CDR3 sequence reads CASSLQGSNTEVFF.

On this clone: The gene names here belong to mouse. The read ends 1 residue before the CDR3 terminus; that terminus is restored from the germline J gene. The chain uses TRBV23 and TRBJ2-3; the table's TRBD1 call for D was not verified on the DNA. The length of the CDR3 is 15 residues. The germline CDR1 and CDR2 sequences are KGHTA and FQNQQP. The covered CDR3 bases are TGCTCCAGCAGTCAATCGGGAGGGGGCGCAGAAACGCTGTAT. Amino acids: CSSSQSGGGAETLY. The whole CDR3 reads CSSSQSGGGAETLYF.

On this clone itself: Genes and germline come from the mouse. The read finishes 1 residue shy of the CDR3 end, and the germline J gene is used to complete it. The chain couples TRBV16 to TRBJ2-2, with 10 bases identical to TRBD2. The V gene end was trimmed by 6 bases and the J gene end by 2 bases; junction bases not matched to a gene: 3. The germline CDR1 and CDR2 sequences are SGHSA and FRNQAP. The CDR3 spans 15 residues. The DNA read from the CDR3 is TGTGCAAGCAGTCGGGACTGGGGCAACACCGGGCAGCTCTAC. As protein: CASSRDWGNTGQLY. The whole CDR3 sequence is CASSRDWGNTGQLYF.

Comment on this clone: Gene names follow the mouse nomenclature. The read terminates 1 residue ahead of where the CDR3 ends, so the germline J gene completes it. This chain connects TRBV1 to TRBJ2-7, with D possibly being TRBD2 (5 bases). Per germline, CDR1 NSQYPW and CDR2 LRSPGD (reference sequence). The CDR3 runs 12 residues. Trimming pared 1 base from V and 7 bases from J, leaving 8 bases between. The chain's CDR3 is CTCSAAGWEQYF. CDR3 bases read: TGCACCTGCAGTGCAGCTGGGTGGGAACAGTAC.

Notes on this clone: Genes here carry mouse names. CDR3 sequence: CASSQTGQNTLYF. The covered CDR3 bases are TGTGCCAGCAGCCAAACAGGTCAAAACACCTTGTAC. The chain combines TRBV5 with TRBJ2-4; D gene unclear. The read ends 1 residue shy of where the CDR3 ends; the end is completed using the germline J gene. The germline gives CDR1 LGHNA, CDR2 YNLKQL (reference sequence). The CDR3 is 13 residues long. V lost 2 bases and J 1 base, leaving 4 bases between the germline ends.

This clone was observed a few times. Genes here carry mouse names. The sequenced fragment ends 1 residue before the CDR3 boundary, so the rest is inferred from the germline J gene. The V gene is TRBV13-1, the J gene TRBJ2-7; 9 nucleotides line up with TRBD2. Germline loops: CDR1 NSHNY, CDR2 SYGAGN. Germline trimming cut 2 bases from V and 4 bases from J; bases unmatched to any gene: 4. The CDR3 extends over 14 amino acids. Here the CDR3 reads CASSEVGGAYEQYF. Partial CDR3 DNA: TGTGCCAGCAGTGAGGTTGGGGGGGCATATGAACAGTAC.

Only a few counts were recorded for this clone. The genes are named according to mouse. The part of the CDR3 DNA that was read is TGTGCCAGCAGCTCCCGGGGGGGGGAGTATGCTGAGCAGTTC. It is translated as CASSSRGGEYAEQF. From start to end, the CDR3 is CASSSRGGEYAEQFF. The rearrangement joins TRBV4 to TRBJ2-1, with 7 positions matching TRBD2. The read ends 1 residue shy of where the CDR3 ends; the end is completed using the germline J gene. The CDR3 loop spans 15 amino acids. CDR1 LGHDT and CDR2 YNNKQL come from the germline V gene (reference sequence). The V segment lost 4 bases and the J segment 4 bases; nucleotides outside the gene matches: 7.

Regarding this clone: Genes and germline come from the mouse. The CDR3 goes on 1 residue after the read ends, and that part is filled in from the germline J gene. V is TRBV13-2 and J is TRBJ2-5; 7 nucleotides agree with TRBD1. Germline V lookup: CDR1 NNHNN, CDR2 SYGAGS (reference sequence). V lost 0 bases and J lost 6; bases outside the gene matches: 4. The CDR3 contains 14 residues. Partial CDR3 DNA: TGTGCCAGCGGTGATGATGACAGGGATGACACCCAGTAC. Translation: CASGDDDRDDTQY. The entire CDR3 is CASGDDDRDDTQYF.

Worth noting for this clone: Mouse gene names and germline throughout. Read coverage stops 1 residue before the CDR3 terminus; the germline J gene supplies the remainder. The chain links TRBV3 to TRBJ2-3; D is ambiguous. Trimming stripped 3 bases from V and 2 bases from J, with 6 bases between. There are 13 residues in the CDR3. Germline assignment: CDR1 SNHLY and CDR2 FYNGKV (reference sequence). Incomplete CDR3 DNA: TGTGCCAGCAGCTTTTCTGTTGCAGAAACGCTGTAT. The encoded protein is CASSFSVAETLY. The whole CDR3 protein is CASSFSVAETLYF.

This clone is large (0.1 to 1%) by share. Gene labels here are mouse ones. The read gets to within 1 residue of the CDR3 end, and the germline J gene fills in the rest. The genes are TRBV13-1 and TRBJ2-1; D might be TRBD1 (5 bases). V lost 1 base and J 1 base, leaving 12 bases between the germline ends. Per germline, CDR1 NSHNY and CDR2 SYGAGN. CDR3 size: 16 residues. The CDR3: CASSDPSDRNYAEQFF. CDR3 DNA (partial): TGTGCCAGCAGTGATCCCTCCGACAGAAACTATGCTGAGCAGTTC.

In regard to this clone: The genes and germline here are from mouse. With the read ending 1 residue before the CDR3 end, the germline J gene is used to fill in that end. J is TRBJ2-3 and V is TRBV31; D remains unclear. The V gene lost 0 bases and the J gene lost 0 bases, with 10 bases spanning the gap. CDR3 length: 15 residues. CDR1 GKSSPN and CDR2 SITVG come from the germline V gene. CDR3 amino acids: CAWSLGVSSAETLYF. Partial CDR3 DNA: TGTGCCTGGAGTCTCGGGGTCTCTAGTGCAGAAACGCTGTAT.

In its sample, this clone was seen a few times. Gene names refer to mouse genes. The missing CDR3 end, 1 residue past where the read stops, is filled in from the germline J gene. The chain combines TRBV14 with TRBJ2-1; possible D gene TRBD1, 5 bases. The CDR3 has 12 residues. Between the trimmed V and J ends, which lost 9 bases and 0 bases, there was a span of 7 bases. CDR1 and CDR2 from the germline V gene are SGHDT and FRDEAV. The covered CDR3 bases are TGTGCCATCAGGGATAACTATGCTGAGCAGTTC. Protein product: CAIRDNYAEQF. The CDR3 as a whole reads CAIRDNYAEQFF.

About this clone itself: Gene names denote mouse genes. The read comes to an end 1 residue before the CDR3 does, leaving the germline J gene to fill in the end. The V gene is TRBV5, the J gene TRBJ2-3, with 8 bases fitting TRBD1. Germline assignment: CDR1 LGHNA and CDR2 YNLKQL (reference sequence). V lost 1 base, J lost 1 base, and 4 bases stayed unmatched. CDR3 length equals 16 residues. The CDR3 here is CASSQASTGGAETLYF. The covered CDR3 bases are TGTGCCAGCAGCCAAGCCTCGACAGGGGGTGCAGAAACGCTGTAT.

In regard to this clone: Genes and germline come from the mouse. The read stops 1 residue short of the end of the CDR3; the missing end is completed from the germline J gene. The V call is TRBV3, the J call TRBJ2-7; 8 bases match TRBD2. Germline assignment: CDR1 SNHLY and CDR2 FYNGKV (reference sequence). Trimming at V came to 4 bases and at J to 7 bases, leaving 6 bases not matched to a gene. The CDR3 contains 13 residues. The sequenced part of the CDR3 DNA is TGTGCCAGCAGCTCCCGGGGGGGCGAGGAACAGTAC. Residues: CASSSRGGEEQY. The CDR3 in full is CASSSRGGEEQYF.

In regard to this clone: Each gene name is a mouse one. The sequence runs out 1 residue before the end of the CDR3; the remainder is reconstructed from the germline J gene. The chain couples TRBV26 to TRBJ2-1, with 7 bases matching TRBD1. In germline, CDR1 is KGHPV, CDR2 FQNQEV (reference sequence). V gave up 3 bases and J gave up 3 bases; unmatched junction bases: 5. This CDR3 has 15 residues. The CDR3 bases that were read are TGTGCCAGCAGTCTCCGACAGGGCGTCTATGCTGAGCAGTTC. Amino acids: CASSLRQGVYAEQF. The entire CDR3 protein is CASSLRQGVYAEQFF.

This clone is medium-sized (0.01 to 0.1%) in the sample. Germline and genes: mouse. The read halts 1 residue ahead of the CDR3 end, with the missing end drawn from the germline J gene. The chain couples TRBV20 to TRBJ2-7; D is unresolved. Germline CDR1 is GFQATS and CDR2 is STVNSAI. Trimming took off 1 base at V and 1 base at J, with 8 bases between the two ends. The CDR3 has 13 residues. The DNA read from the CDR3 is TGTGGTGCTAGGGGACGGAATTCCTATGAACAGTAC. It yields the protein CGARGRNSYEQY. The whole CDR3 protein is CGARGRNSYEQYF.

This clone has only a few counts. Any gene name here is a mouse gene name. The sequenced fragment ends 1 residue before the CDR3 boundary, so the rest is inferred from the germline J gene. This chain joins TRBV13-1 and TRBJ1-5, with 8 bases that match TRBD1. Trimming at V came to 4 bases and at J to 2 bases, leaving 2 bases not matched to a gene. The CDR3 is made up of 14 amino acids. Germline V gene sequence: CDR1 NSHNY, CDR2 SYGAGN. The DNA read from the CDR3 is TGTGCCAGCAGTCAGGGGGCCCACAACCAGGCTCCGCTT. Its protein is CASSQGAHNQAPL. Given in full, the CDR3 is CASSQGAHNQAPLF.

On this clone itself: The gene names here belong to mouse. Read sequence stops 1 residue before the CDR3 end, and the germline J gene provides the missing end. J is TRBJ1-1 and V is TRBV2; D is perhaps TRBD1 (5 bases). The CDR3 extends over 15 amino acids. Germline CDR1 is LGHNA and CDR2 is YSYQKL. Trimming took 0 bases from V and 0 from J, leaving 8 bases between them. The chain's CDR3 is CASSQDPGSNTEVFF. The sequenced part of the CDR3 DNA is TGTGCCAGCAGCCAAGATCCAGGGTCAAACACAGAAGTCTTC.

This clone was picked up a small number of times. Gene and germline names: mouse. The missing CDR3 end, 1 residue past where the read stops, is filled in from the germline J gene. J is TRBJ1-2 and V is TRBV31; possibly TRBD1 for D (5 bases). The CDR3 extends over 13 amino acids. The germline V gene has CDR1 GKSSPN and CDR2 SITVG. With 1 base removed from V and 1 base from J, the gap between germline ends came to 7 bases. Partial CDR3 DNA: TGTGCCTGGAGTCGAGACAGAAACTCCGACTACACC. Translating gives CAWSRDRNSDYT. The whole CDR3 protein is CAWSRDRNSDYTF.

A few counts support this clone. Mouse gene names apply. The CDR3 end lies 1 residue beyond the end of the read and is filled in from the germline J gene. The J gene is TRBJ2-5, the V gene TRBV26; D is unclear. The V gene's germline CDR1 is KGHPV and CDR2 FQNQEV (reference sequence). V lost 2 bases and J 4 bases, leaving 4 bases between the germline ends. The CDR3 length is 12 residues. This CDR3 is CASSLREDTQYF. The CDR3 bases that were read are TGTGCCAGCAGTCTGAGGGAAGACACCCAGTAC.

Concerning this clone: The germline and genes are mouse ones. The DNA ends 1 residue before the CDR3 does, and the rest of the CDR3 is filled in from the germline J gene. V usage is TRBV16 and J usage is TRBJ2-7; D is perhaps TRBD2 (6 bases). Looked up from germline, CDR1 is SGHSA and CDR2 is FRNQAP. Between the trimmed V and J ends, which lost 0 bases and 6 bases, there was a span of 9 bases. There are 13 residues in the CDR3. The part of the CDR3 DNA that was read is TGTGCAAGCAGCTTAGATGGGGGTGGTGAACAGTAC. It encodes CASSLDGGGEQY. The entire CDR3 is CASSLDGGGEQYF.

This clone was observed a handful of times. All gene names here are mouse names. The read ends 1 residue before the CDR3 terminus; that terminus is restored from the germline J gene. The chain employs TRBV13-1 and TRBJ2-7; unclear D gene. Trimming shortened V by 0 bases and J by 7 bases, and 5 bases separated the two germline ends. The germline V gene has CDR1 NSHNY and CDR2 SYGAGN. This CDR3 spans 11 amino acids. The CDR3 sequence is CASSDAEEQYF. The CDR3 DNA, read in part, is TGTGCCAGCAGTGATGCAGAGGAACAGTAC.

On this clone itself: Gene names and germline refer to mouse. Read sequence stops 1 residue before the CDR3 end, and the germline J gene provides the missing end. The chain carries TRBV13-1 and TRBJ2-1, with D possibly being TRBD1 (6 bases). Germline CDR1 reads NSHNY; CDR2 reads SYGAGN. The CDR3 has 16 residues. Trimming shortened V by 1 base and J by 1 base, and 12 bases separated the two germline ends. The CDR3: CASSDRQVLNYAEQFF. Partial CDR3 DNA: TGTGCCAGCAGTGATAGACAGGTTCTAAACTATGCTGAGCAGTTC.

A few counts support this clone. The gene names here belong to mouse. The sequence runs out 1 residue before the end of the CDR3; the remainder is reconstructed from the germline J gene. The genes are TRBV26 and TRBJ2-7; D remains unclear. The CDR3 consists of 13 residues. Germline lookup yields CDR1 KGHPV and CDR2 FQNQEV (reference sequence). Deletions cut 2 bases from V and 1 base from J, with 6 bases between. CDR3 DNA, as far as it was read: TGTGCCAGCAGTCTGACGATATCCTATGAACAGTAC. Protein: CASSLTISYEQY. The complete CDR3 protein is CASSLTISYEQYF.

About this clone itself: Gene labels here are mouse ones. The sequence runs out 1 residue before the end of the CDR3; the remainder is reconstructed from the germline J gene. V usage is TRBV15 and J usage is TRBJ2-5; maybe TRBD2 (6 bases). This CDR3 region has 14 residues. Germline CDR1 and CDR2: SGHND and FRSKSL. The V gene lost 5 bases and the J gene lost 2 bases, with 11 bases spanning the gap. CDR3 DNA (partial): TGTGCCAGCAGTACCGGGGGGTTCCAAGACACCCAGTAC. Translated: CASSTGGFQDTQY. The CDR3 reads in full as CASSTGGFQDTQYF.

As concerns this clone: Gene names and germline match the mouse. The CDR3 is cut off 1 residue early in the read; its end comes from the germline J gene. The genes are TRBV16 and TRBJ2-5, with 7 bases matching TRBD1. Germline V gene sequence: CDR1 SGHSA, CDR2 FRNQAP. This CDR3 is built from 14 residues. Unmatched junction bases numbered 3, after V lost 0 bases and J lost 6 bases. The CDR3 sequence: CASSLDPTGDTQYF. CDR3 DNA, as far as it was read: TGTGCAAGCAGCTTAGATCCGACAGGGGACACCCAGTAC.

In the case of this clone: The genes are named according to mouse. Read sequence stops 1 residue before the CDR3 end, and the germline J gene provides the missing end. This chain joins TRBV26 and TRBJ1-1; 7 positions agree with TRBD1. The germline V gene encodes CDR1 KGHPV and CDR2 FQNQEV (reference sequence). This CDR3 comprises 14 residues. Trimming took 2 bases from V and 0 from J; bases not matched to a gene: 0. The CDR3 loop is CASSLGTANTEVFF. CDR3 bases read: TGTGCCAGCAGTCTGGGGACAGCAAACACAGAAGTCTTC. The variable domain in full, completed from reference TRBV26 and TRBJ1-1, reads NSKVIQTPRYLVKGQGQKAKMRCIPEKGHPVVFWYQQNKNNEFKFLINFQNQEVLQQIDMTEKRFSAECPSNSPCSLEIQSSEAGDSALYLCASSLGTANTEVFFGKGTRLTVV.

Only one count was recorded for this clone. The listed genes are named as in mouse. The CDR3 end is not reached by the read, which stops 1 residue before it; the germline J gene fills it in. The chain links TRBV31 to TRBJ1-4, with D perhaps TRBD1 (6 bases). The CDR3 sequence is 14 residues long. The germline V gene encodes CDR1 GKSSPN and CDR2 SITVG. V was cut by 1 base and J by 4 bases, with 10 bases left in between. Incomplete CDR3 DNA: TGTGCCTGGAGTCCCGGGACAAACAACGAAAGATTATTT. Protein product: CAWSPGTNNERLF. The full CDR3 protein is CAWSPGTNNERLFF. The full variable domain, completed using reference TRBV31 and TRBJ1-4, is AQTIHQWPVAEIKAVGSPLSLGCTIKGKSSPNLYWYWQATGGTLQQLFYSITVGQVESVVQLNLSASRPKDDQFILSTEKLLLSHSGFYLCAWSPGTNNERLFFGHGTKLSVL.

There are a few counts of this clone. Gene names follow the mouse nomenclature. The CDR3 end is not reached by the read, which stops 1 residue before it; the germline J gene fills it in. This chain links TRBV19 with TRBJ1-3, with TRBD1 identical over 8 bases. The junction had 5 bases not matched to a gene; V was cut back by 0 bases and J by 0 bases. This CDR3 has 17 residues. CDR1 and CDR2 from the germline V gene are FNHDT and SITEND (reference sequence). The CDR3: CASSIDRGGYSGNTLYF. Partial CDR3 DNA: TGTGCCAGCAGTATAGACAGGGGGGGCTATTCTGGAAATACGCTCTAT.

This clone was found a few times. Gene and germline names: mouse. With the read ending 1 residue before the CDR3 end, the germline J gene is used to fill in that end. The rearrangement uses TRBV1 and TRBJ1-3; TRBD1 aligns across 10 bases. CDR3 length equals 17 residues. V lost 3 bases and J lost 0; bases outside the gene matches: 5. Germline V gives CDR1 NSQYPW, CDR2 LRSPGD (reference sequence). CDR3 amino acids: CTCSAGTGANSGNTLYF. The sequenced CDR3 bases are TGCACCTGCAGTGCCGGGACAGGGGCCAATTCTGGAAATACGCTCTAT.

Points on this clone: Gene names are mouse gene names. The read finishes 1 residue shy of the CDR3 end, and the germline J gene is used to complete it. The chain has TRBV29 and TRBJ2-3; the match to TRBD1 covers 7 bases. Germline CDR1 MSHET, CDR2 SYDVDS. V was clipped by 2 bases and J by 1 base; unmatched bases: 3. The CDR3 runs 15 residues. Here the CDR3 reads CASSLRDRGAETLYF. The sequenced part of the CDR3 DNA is TGTGCTAGCAGTTTACGGGACAGAGGTGCAGAAACGCTGTAT.